Following are 19 T cell receptor beta chains from one sample sequenced in a study of blood T cell repertoires in COVID-19. Here immunoSEQ multiplex PCR was the method, and the copy in TCRdb shows in-frame clones only, minus some. The table has approximately 85,000 clones, 81% seen once. The source material was peripheral blood. These receptor sequences come from a human donor in a cohort sampled during active COVID-19.

V usage is TRBV4-2 and J usage is TRBJ1-2; a weak D match, TRBD1 (6 bases). Looked up from germline, CDR1 is LGHNA and CDR2 is YNFKEQ. The ends were cut back, 0 bases at V and 3 bases at J, with 11 bases in the middle. This CDR3 is built from 15 residues. CDR3 DNA: TGTGCCAGCAGCCAAGATTACGGGACATACTATGGCTACACCTTC. Its translation is CASSQDYGTYYGYTF.

V gene TRBV5-8 combines with J gene TRBJ1-5, with D uncertain. Trimming cost V 4 bases and J 7 bases, with 9 bases left between them. The germline CDR1 and CDR2 sequences are SGHTS and YDEGEE. This CDR3 comprises 12 residues. The CDR3 coding sequence is TGTGCCAGCAGCCCTTTTGGCCAGCCCCAGCATTTT. Its translation: CASSPFGQPQHF.

The chain uses TRBV7-3 and TRBJ2-2, with TRBD1 matching 7 bases. Looked up from germline, CDR1 is SGHTA and CDR2 is FQGTGA. This CDR3 has 14 residues. J gave up 3 bases and V 5 bases, and 3 bases lay outside the gene matches. The CDR3 region is CASSRDRDTGELFF. The DNA for the CDR3 is TGTGCCAGCAGCAGAGACAGGGACACCGGGGAGCTGTTTTTT.

The genes are TRBV15 and TRBJ1-1; D is possibly TRBD1 (6 bases). V gave up 1 base and J gave up 3 bases, with 21 bases separating them. From germline, CDR1 is LNHNV and CDR2 YYDKDF (reference sequence). The CDR3 is 18 amino acids. The CDR3 DNA follows: TGTGCCACCAGCAGAGGTGGGACATCCTTTGATCAGCACACTGAAGCTTTCTTT. This gives the protein CATSRGGTSFDQHTEAFF.

In its sample, this clone was seen once. This chain joins TRBV3-1 (or the pseudogene TRBV3-2) and TRBJ2-5; 7 bases align to TRBD1. Germline-derived CDR1 and CDR2 are LGHDT and YNNKEL (reference sequence). This CDR3 has 15 amino acids. J lost 5 bases, V lost 3 bases, and 9 bases had no gene match. The CDR3 loop is CASSHKGGAVETQYF. The CDR3, as DNA: TGTGCCAGCAGCCACAAAGGGGGCGCGGTTGAGACCCAGTACTTC.

The chain is built from TRBV6-6 and TRBJ2-1; TRBD1 might be the D (6 bases). The CDR3 is made up of 12 amino acids. CDR1 is MNHNY and CDR2 is SVGAGI in the germline V gene (reference sequence). Trimming removed 6 bases from V and 5 bases from J, with 8 bases in between. As DNA, the CDR3 is TGTGCCAGCAGCCGGACAGACAATGAGCAGTTCTTC. It yields the protein CASSRTDNEQFF.

The V gene is TRBV5-1, the J gene TRBJ2-7; 11 nucleotides line up with TRBD2. J gave up 0 bases and V 4 bases, and 9 bases lay outside the gene matches. The CDR3 contains 17 residues. Germline V lookup: CDR1 SGHRS, CDR2 YFSETQ. The CDR3 sequence is CASSHGTSGAFSYEQYF. CDR3 DNA sequence: TGCGCCAGCAGCCACGGGACTAGCGGTGCCTTCTCCTACGAGCAGTACTTC.

For the CDR3, the DNA is TGTGCCAGCAGCTTCCGACAGGGAGAAGCTTTCTTT. Its protein is CASSFRQGEAFF. The rearrangement uses TRBV4-2 and TRBJ1-1; 7 positions agree with TRBD1. The CDR3 extends over 12 amino acids. Germline V gene data show CDR1 as LGHNA and CDR2 as YNFKEQ. V was clipped by 5 bases and J by 8 bases; unmatched bases: 5.

The chain employs TRBV11-2 and TRBJ1-4, with D possibly TRBD1 on 5 matching bases. The CDR3 has 13 residues. Trimming shortened V by 1 base and J by 5 bases, and 5 bases separated the two germline ends. CDR1 is SGHAT and CDR2 is FQNNGV in the germline V gene. Here the CDR3 reads CASSLGQNEKLFF. The CDR3 coding sequence is TGTGCCAGCAGCTTAGGACAGAATGAAAAACTGTTTTTT.

This chain joins TRBV10-3 and TRBJ2-7, with TRBD2 as a possible D gene (6 bases). The V and J ends lost 11 bases and 0 bases respectively, with 11 bases between them. The germline gives CDR1 ENHRY, CDR2 SYGVKD. This CDR3 spans 12 amino acids. CDR3 nucleotide sequence: TGTGCCTCACGGGGGAGCTCCTACGAGCAGTACTTC. It codes for CASRGSSYEQYF.

The V call is TRBV5-4, the J call TRBJ1-3; D not resolved. CDR3 length: 14 amino acids. V was trimmed by 4 bases and J by 1 base, leaving 9 bases between them. In germline, CDR1 is SGHNT, CDR2 YYREEE (reference sequence). The CDR3 bases are TGTGCCAGCAGCCAAACAGTATCTGGAAACACCATATATTTT. Amino acid sequence: CASSQTVSGNTIYF. Supplemented by reference TRBV5-4 and TRBJ1-3, the full variable domain reads ETGVTQSPTHLIKTRGQQVTLRCSSQSGHNTVSWYQQALGQGPQFIFQYYREEENGRGNFPPRFSGLQFPNYSSELNVNALELDDSALYLCASSQTVSGNTIYFGEGSWLTVV.

This clone was observed a few times. The chain carries TRBV19 and TRBJ2-5; D might be TRBD1 (5 bases). CDR3 length equals 12 residues. Trimming removed 2 bases at V and 5 bases at J, with 6 bases between. Germline loops: CDR1 LNHDA, CDR2 SQIVND (reference sequence). This chain's CDR3 is CASSINRETQYF. The CDR3 bases are TGTGCCAGTAGTATAAACAGGGAGACCCAGTACTTC.

This clone was seen a few times. The rearrangement uses TRBV29-1 and TRBJ2-2; 7 bases are shared with TRBD1. The CDR3 is 13 residues long. V lost 7 bases and J lost 6; bases outside the gene matches: 8. CDR1 SQVTM and CDR2 ANQGSEA come from the germline V gene. Written as DNA, the CDR3 is TGCAGCGCAGGACAGGCGGTATCCGGGGAGCTGTTTTTT. It yields the protein CSAGQAVSGELFF.

The rearrangement joins TRBV5-4 to TRBJ1-2, with 8 bases identical to TRBD1. Germline lookup yields CDR1 SGHNT and CDR2 YYREEE (reference sequence). The V and J ends lost 4 bases and 7 bases, in that order; junction bases with no gene match: 9. CDR3 length: 14 residues. The CDR3 reads CASSAKTGGGGYTF. The CDR3 bases are TGTGCCAGCAGCGCAAAAACAGGGGGAGGTGGCTACACCTTC.

The gene calls are TRBV10-3 and TRBJ1-2, with D maybe TRBD1 (5 bases). The CDR3 runs to 14 residues. Germline V gives CDR1 ENHRY, CDR2 SYGVKD. V dropped 5 bases and J dropped 0 bases, with 10 bases sitting between them. CDR3 sequence reads: CAISSMTANYGYTF. In DNA, the CDR3 is TGTGCCATCAGTTCCATGACAGCTAACTATGGCTACACCTTC.

The chain is built from TRBV30 and TRBJ1-5, with D possibly TRBD1 on 5 matching bases. The germline V gene has CDR1 GTSNPN and CDR2 SVGIG (reference sequence). This CDR3 is built from 13 residues. Trimming stripped 3 bases from V and 7 bases from J, with 13 bases between. Here the CDR3 reads CAWSGDGGQPQHF. In nucleotides, the CDR3 is TGTGCCTGGAGCGGGGACGGGGGACAGCCCCAGCATTTT.

This rearrangement joins TRBV10-3 to TRBJ1-3, with D unclear. Germline V CDR1 and CDR2: ENHRY, SYGVKD. The CDR3 loop spans 12 amino acids. The germline V and J ends were trimmed by 3 bases and 3 bases, with 3 bases remaining between them. CDR3 in DNA: TGTGCCATCAGTGATAATGGAAACACCATATATTTT. It translates to CAISDNGNTIYF.

Only a few counts were recorded for this clone. The chain joins TRBV14 to TRBJ1-2; tentatively, D is TRBD1 (5 bases). V gave up 0 bases and J gave up 3 bases, with 11 bases separating them. The CDR3 extends over 15 amino acids. The germline V gene encodes CDR1 SGHDN and CDR2 FVKESK. In DNA, the CDR3 is TGTGCCAGCAGCCAAGAGATCTGGGGGGACTATGGCTACACCTTC. Protein: CASSQEIWGDYGYTF.

This clone was counted only a few times. The rearrangement joins TRBV13 to TRBJ1-1; possibly TRBD1 for D (6 bases). Germline CDR1 PRHDT, CDR2 FYEKMQ (reference sequence). The CDR3 spans 13 residues. V lost 0 bases and J 11 bases, leaving 13 bases between the germline ends. The CDR3 DNA sequence: TGTGCCAGCAGCTTAGGCAGGGGCCGTCTCGCTTTCTTT. Protein product: CASSLGRGRLAFF.